The 26 T cell receptor beta chains below all came from one sample that was sequenced in a study of identical twins. MiXCR was run by TCRdb on the 5' RACE reads, yielding one entry per CDR3 protein. The table lists 140,000 to 150,000 distinct CDR3 sequences, 3% to 4.5% of them singletons. The sequenced sample was memory T cells sorted from blood. Source of these receptors: a man aged 18 to 29 in good health.

This clonotype appeared many times. The gene calls are TRBV9 and TRBJ2-1, with TRBD2 identical over 13 bases. The V and J ends lost 3 bases and 5 bases, in that order; junction bases with no gene match: 5. CDR1 is SGDLS, CDR2 YYNGEE, per germline. This CDR3 is 16 amino acids long. The CDR3 here is CASSGATSGRHNEQFF. CDR3 nucleotides: TGTGCCAGCAGCGGAGCGACTAGCGGGAGGCACAATGAGCAGTTCTTC.

For this clonotype: A clone one base away is much larger, so this may be a read error. The chain joins TRBV28 to TRBJ2-1; D unclear. The CDR3 extends over 12 amino acids. Germline CDR1 is MDHEN and CDR2 is SYDVKM. Written as DNA, the CDR3 is TGTGCCAGCAGTGAGGAGTACATTGAGCAGTTCTTC. Protein: CASSEEYIEQFF.

This clonotype has at least ten counts. This rearrangement joins TRBV20-1 to TRBJ1-5; the D gene is possibly TRBD1 (5 bases). V was pared by 3 bases and J by 2 bases, with 17 bases between. The length of the CDR3 is 16 residues. Germline V CDR1 and CDR2: DFQATT, SNEGSKA (reference sequence). The CDR3 bases are TGCAGTGCTAGTCTCGGAGGGTCAGGGCGCAATCAGCCCCAGCATTTT. Translated, it gives CSASLGGSGRNQPQHF.

There are many counts of this clonotype. The rearrangement uses TRBV20-1 and TRBJ2-1, with 10 bases matching TRBD2. Unmatched junction bases numbered 10, after V lost 6 bases and J lost 8 bases. The CDR3 spans 14 residues. Germline V gene data show CDR1 as DFQATT and CDR2 as SNEGSKA (reference sequence). DNA of the CDR3: TGCAGTGCAGACAGAGCGGGAGGGCCCTATGAGCAGTTCTTC. Protein sequence: CSADRAGGPYEQFF.

In its sample, this clonotype was seen many times. The chain recombines TRBV5-1 with TRBJ1-5; possibly TRBD1 for D (5 bases). The germline V gene has CDR1 SGHRS and CDR2 YFSETQ. V dropped 0 bases and J dropped 1 base, with 8 bases sitting between them. The CDR3 covers 15 residues. The CDR3 reads CASSLAGGSNQPQHF. CDR3 nucleotide sequence: TGCGCCAGCAGCTTGGCTGGGGGAAGCAATCAGCCCCAGCATTTT.

This clonotype appeared many times. The chain couples TRBV29-1 to TRBJ2-1; D is unclear. This CDR3 contains 13 residues. V was shortened by 6 bases and J by 0 bases, with 9 bases between the two germline ends. The germline V gene has CDR1 SQVTM and CDR2 ANQGSEA. The chain's CDR3 is CSVAQSSYNEQFF. The CDR3, as DNA: TGCAGCGTGGCACAGAGCTCCTACAATGAGCAGTTCTTC.

This clonotype was recorded many times. The DNA for the CDR3 is TGTGCCAGCATCCCGGGACAGGGAAGAACTGAAGCTTTCTTT. Its translation: CASIPGQGRTEAFF. The chain is built from TRBV3-1 and TRBJ1-1; 9 bases are a match to TRBD1. Germline V gene data show CDR1 as LGHDT and CDR2 as YNNKEL (reference sequence). The V gene end was trimmed by 7 bases and the J gene end by 5 bases; junction bases not matched to a gene: 8. This CDR3 has 14 residues.

This clonotype was seen at least ten times. The gene calls are TRBV5-1 and TRBJ2-1; 7 nucleotides match TRBD2. Losses at the gene ends were 3 bases for V and 6 bases for J; bases not matched to a gene: 9. The CDR3 is made up of 15 amino acids. CDR1 SGHRS and CDR2 YFSETQ come from the germline V gene. CDR3 DNA sequence: TGCGCCAGCAGCTCAGGACTAGTCTTGTCCAATGAGCAGTTCTTC. Protein: CASSSGLVLSNEQFF.

This clonotype was seen many times. The rearrangement joins TRBV11-2 to TRBJ2-3; 7 bases align to TRBD2. Germline loops: CDR1 SGHAT, CDR2 FQNNGV. The ends lost 5 bases at V and 6 bases at J; junction bases unmatched: 8. This CDR3 comprises 14 residues. DNA for the CDR3: TGTGCCAGCAGCCGCGGAGGGAGGGTGGATACGCAGTATTTT. Translated, it gives CASSRGGRVDTQYF.

In its sample, this clonotype was seen many times. The chain carries TRBV7-6 and TRBJ1-2, with D unresolved. V was trimmed by 2 bases and J by 8 bases, leaving 9 bases between them. Germline V lookup: CDR1 SGHVS, CDR2 FNYEAQ. This CDR3 has 12 amino acids. This CDR3 is CASSLSQGGYTF. For the CDR3, the DNA is TGTGCCAGCAGCTTATCCCAAGGGGGCTACACCTTC.

In its sample, this clonotype was seen many times. The chain links TRBV29-1 to TRBJ2-5; 7 bases agree with TRBD2. With V trimmed by 2 bases and J by 2 bases, 5 bases remained unmatched. The CDR3 has 14 amino acids. Germline values: CDR1 SQVTM, CDR2 ANQGSEA. CDR3 sequence (DNA): TGCAGCGTTGAACGGGGGGTACGGCAAGAGACCCAGTACTTC. Residues: CSVERGVRQETQYF.

This clonotype was picked up many times. V gene TRBV29-1 combines with J gene TRBJ2-2; D call uncertain. The CDR3 covers 11 residues. Germline CDR1 reads SQVTM; CDR2 reads ANQGSEA. Trimming pared 6 bases from V and 3 bases from J, leaving 5 bases between. The CDR3 protein is CSVRYTGELFF. CDR3 coding DNA: TGCAGCGTGAGGTACACCGGGGAGCTGTTTTTT.

There are many counts of this clonotype. The chain uses TRBV18 and TRBJ2-5, with D perhaps matching TRBD2 (6 bases). The CDR3 totals 13 residues. The germline V gene has CDR1 KGHSH and CDR2 LQKENI. V gave up 4 bases and J gave up 4 bases, with 10 bases separating them. This CDR3 is CASSRGLGETQYF. CDR3 nucleotide sequence: TGTGCCAGCTCACGGGGACTTGGAGAGACCCAGTACTTC.

This clonotype was found many times. The chain employs TRBV5-1 and TRBJ1-2, with a tentative D call TRBD1 (5 bases). CDR3 length equals 15 residues. The germline gives CDR1 SGHRS, CDR2 YFSETQ. Trimming shortened V by 8 bases and J by 4 bases, and 21 bases separated the two germline ends. The CDR3 DNA follows: TGCGCCAGTACGCCTGACGGGACGGATCTCTATGGCTACACCTTC. Its translation is CASTPDGTDLYGYTF.

This clonotype was seen repeatedly, ten times or more. The chain joins TRBV18 to TRBJ1-1; 9 bases align to TRBD1. The V segment lost 0 bases and the J segment 3 bases; nucleotides outside the gene matches: 5. Germline CDR1 reads KGHSH; CDR2 reads LQKENI. CDR3 length equals 16 residues. In DNA form, the CDR3 reads TGTGCCAGCTCACCACCGGGGACAGGGTTGGACACTGAAGCTTTCTTT. Its translation: CASSPPGTGLDTEAFF.

The sample holds many counts of this clonotype. V and J are TRBV20-1 and TRBJ2-3; D is unresolved. This CDR3 is 13 amino acids long. The germline V and J ends were trimmed by 5 bases and 1 base, with 10 bases remaining between them. CDR1 is DFQATT and CDR2 is SNEGSKA in the germline V gene (reference sequence). The CDR3 DNA reads as TGCAGTGCTTTACGACCTGGCACAGATACGCAGTATTTT. This codes for CSALRPGTDTQYF.

This clonotype was observed many times. The chain joins TRBV20-1 to TRBJ2-5; D not resolved. V was pared by 3 bases and J by 1 base, with 9 bases between. Germline values: CDR1 DFQATT, CDR2 SNEGSKA (reference sequence). The CDR3 has 13 amino acids. The CDR3 loop reads CSARGYGQETQYF. The CDR3 bases are TGCAGTGCTAGGGGGTATGGCCAAGAGACCCAGTACTTC.

At least ten counts were recorded for this clonotype. CDR3 amino acids: CASSAGQGNTIYF. CDR3 nucleotide sequence: TGTGCCAGCAGCGCCGGACAGGGGAACACCATATATTTT. The chain employs TRBV7-9 and TRBJ1-3; the match to TRBD1 covers 9 bases. The CDR3 has 13 amino acids. V shed 5 bases, J shed 7 bases, and the junction held 3 bases outside the gene matches. Germline V CDR1 and CDR2: SEHNR, FQNEAQ (reference sequence).

This clonotype was seen many times. The V call is TRBV5-1, the J call TRBJ1-3, with 11 bases aligning to TRBD1. This CDR3 is built from 16 residues. CDR1 and CDR2 from the germline V gene are SGHRS and YFSETQ. V gave up 3 bases and J gave up 4 bases; unmatched junction bases: 6. The CDR3 loop is CASSWDRGIVGNTIYF. DNA of the CDR3: TGCGCCAGCAGCTGGGACAGGGGGATTGTCGGAAACACCATATATTTT.

This clonotype was recorded many times. The chain links TRBV5-1 to TRBJ1-2; the D is unclear. The V and J ends lost 1 base and 4 bases respectively, with 11 bases between them. This CDR3 comprises 14 residues. Looked up from germline, CDR1 is SGHRS and CDR2 is YFSETQ. The CDR3: CASSLTDATYGYTF. CDR3 nucleotide sequence: TGCGCCAGCAGCTTGACTGACGCGACCTATGGCTACACCTTC.

This clonotype was counted many times. The chain combines TRBV5-1 with TRBJ2-5; D unresolved. V gave up 4 bases and J gave up 2 bases, with 9 bases separating them. In germline, CDR1 is SGHRS, CDR2 YFSETQ. This CDR3 contains 13 residues. CDR3 DNA sequence: TGCGCCAGCAGCCGGACGGAGCAAGAGACCCAGTACTTC. Encoded protein: CASSRTEQETQYF.

The table lists this clonotype with many counts. V gene TRBV29-1 combines with J gene TRBJ2-7; D might be TRBD1 (6 bases). V lost 7 bases and J lost 1, with 11 bases in between. Germline V CDR1 and CDR2: SQVTM, ANQGSEA. This CDR3 contains 12 residues. The CDR3 region is CSARQESYEQYF. CDR3 coding DNA: TGCAGCGCCCGACAGGAGTCCTACGAGCAGTACTTC.

This clonotype came up many times. The genes are TRBV11-2 and TRBJ2-4; possible D gene TRBD2, 7 bases. This CDR3 has 18 amino acids. Germline CDR1 SGHAT, CDR2 FQNNGV. V was clipped by 6 bases and J by 0 bases, with 21 bases between them. The CDR3 region has the DNA TGTGCCAGCAGTGTTGGAGGGGGGGGGCTGGAAGCCAAAAACATTCAGTACTTC. Protein sequence: CASSVGGGGLEAKNIQYF.

This clonotype has at least ten counts. The J gene is TRBJ1-6, the V gene TRBV12-3 or TRBV12-4, with 9 bases identical to TRBD1. The CDR3 totals 14 residues. Unmatched junction bases numbered 3, after V lost 4 bases and J lost 8 bases. CDR3 DNA sequence: TGTGCCAGCAGTTCGACAGGGGGGTATTCACCCCTCCACTTT. Residues: CASSSTGGYSPLHF.

The table lists this clonotype with many counts. The gene calls are TRBV5-1 and TRBJ2-1; D gene ambiguous. The V end lost 4 bases, the J end lost 6 bases, and 14 bases lay between the germline ends. The CDR3 totals 14 residues. The germline V gene encodes CDR1 SGHRS and CDR2 YFSETQ. The CDR3 DNA reads as TGCGCCAGCAGCCCATCTCTGGGTGGCAATGAGCAGTTCTTC. Amino acid sequence: CASSPSLGGNEQFF.

V gene TRBV5-1 combines with J gene TRBJ2-5, with D uncertain. The CDR3 has 14 amino acids. The ends were cut back, 1 base at V and 0 bases at J, with 7 bases in the middle. Looked up from germline, CDR1 is SGHRS and CDR2 is YFSETQ. The CDR3 DNA reads TGCGCCAGCAGCTTGTTTTCTTACCAAGAGACCCAGTACTTC. Its translation: CASSLFSYQETQYF. The entire variable domain, with the rest obtained from reference TRBV5-1 and TRBJ2-5, is as follows: KAGVTQTPRYLIKTRGQQVTLSCSPISGHRSVSWYQQTPGQGLQFLFEYFSETQRNKGNFPGRFSGRQFSNSRSEMNVSTLELGDSALYLCASSLFSYQETQYFGPGTRLLVL.